The 14 T cell receptor beta chains presented below share a single source sample, sequenced in a study of T cells in Graves' hyperthyroidism and ophthalmopathy. Amplification of TCR beta CDR3 regions was performed using RNA transcripts as template. With the HTBI primer set, the TCR CDR3 went through a first round of RT-PCR. TCRdb processed the multiplex PCR reads anew with MiXCR; each CDR3 protein has one entry. The sample contains some 770,000 distinct CDR3 sequences, 16% of which appear only once. Input material: blood. The receptors were gathered from a man aged 18 to 29 with Graves' hyperthyroidism.

On this clonotype itself: This clone may be a read error of a much larger clone one base away. This rearrangement joins TRBV20-1 to TRBJ2-7; a weak D match, TRBD2 (5 bases). CDR3 size: 11 residues. The germline CDR1 and CDR2 sequences are DFQATT and SNEGSKA (reference sequence). The CDR3 DNA is TGCAGCGCGGGTAACGCGTACGAGCAGTACTTC. Protein sequence: CSAGNAYEQYF.

In this sample, this clonotype turned up many times. This sequence joins TRBV20-1 and TRBJ2-5, with 10 positions matching TRBD2. The CDR3 has 15 amino acids. The germline CDR1 and CDR2 sequences are DFQATT and SNEGSKA (reference sequence). J lost 9 bases, V lost 0 bases, and 10 bases had no gene match. The CDR3 region is CSARDEGLAEMAQYF. The CDR3 nucleotides read TGCAGTGCTAGAGATGAAGGACTAGCGGAGATGGCCCAGTACTTC.

This chain uses TRBV5-5 with TRBJ1-3, with D perhaps matching TRBD1 (5 bases). Per the germline V gene, CDR1 is SGHKS and CDR2 is YYEKEE (reference sequence). CDR3 length: 15 residues. V was trimmed by 4 bases and J by 2 bases, leaving 13 bases between them. The CDR3 sequence: CASSLDIRAGNTIYF. The CDR3, as DNA: TGTGCCAGCAGCCTGGACATAAGGGCTGGAAACACCATATATTTT.

A few counts support this clonotype. The genes are TRBV6-2 or TRBV6-3 and TRBJ2-5; D is possibly TRBD2 (5 bases). Trimming pared 6 bases from V and 5 bases from J, leaving 13 bases between. The CDR3 is 13 residues long. The germline V gene has CDR1 MNHEY and CDR2 SVGEGT. CDR3 sequence (DNA): TGTGCCAGCAGCAGAGACTATATGGAGACCCAGTACTTC. Protein: CASSRDYMETQYF.

This clonotype has at least ten counts. The J gene is TRBJ1-5, the V gene TRBV9; D call uncertain. Germline CDR1 SGDLS, CDR2 YYNGEE. The CDR3 runs 13 residues. Trimming stripped 3 bases from V and 4 bases from J, with 8 bases between. The chain's CDR3 is CASSGGLNQPQHF. In DNA, the CDR3 is TGTGCCAGCAGCGGTGGTCTTAATCAGCCCCAGCATTTT. The full variable domain, its missing parts supplied by reference TRBV9 and TRBJ1-5, is DSGVTQTPKHLITATGQRVTLRCSPRSGDLSVYWYQQSLDQGLQFLIQYYNGEERAKGNILERFSAQQFPDLHSELNLSSLELGDSALYFCASSGGLNQPQHFGDGTRLSIL.

The chain recombines TRBV19 with TRBJ2-5; weak D call: TRBD1 (5 bases). The V end lost 5 bases, the J end lost 7 bases, and 14 bases lay between the germline ends. This CDR3 contains 13 residues. Germline V gene data show CDR1 as LNHDA and CDR2 as SQIVND (reference sequence). The CDR3 DNA follows: TGTGCCAGTAGTGCGACGGTTCAGGGGACCCAGTACTTC. Translated, it gives CASSATVQGTQYF.

This clonotype was counted between two and nine times. The chain is built from TRBV18 and TRBJ2-6; D possibly uses TRBD1 or TRBD2 (5 bases each). The CDR3 extends over 16 amino acids. The germline V and J ends were trimmed by 0 bases and 0 bases, with 6 bases remaining between them. Germline V gene sequence: CDR1 KGHSH, CDR2 LQKENI. This CDR3 reads CASSPPRGSGANVLTF. The CDR3 coding sequence is TGTGCCAGCTCACCACCGAGGGGCTCTGGGGCCAACGTCCTGACTTTC.

This clonotype was seen repeatedly, ten times or more. The V call is TRBV2, the J call TRBJ2-7, with D perhaps TRBD2 (5 bases). Per germline, CDR1 SNHLY and CDR2 FYNNEI. The CDR3 has 15 residues. With 5 bases removed from V and 5 bases from J, the gap between germline ends came to 19 bases. The CDR3 protein is CASSIWVGIGNEQYF. DNA of the CDR3: TGTGCCAGCAGTATTTGGGTCGGGATTGGCAACGAGCAGTACTTC. The full variable domain, rest sourced from reference TRBV2 and TRBJ2-7, is EPEVTQTPSHQVTQMGQEVILRCVPISNHLYFYWYRQILGQKVEFLVSFYNNEISEKSEIFDDQFSVERPDGSNFTLKIRSTKLEDSAMYFCASSIWVGIGNEQYFGPGTRLTVT.

As concerns this clonotype: Just one base apart from a much larger clone, this may be a read error. The rearrangement uses TRBV2 and TRBJ1-2, with TRBD1 as a possible D gene (5 bases). V lost 5 bases to trimming and J lost 7 bases, with 11 bases between them. Germline V gene lookup returns CDR1 SNHLY and CDR2 FYNNEI. The CDR3 length is 12 residues. The CDR3 region is CASSRDGSGYTF. The CDR3 DNA reads TGTGCCAGCAGTCGGGACGGGAGTGGCTACACCTTC.

This clonotype was counted a few times. V usage is TRBV6-6 and J usage is TRBJ2-1; perhaps TRBD2 as D (6 bases). Trimming cost V 2 bases and J 5 bases, with 13 bases left between them. This CDR3 has 15 residues. Germline CDR1 and CDR2: MNHNY and SVGAGI (reference sequence). The CDR3 reads CASSYTRGTNNEQFF. The DNA for the CDR3 is TGTGCCAGCAGTTACACTCGCGGGACCAACAATGAGCAGTTCTTC.

The V gene is TRBV4-1, the J gene TRBJ1-2; D is possibly TRBD1 (5 bases). CDR1 and CDR2 from the germline V gene are MGHRA and YSYEKL. CDR3 length: 15 amino acids. The V end lost 1 base, the J end lost 4 bases, and 13 bases lay between the germline ends. This CDR3 is CASSQVTREAYGYTF. In DNA form, the CDR3 reads TGCGCCAGCAGCCAAGTTACCAGGGAGGCCTATGGCTACACCTTC.

This clonotype was seen repeatedly, ten times or more. The rearrangement uses TRBV12-3 or TRBV12-4 and TRBJ2-5, with TRBD2 matching 9 bases. V was pared by 3 bases and J by 5 bases, with 4 bases of the junction left unmatched. The CDR3 runs 14 residues. CDR3 in DNA: TGTGCCAGCAGTTTTGATCTAGCGGGGGAGACCCAGTACTTC. Amino acids: CASSFDLAGETQYF.

This clonotype was observed many times. The chain carries TRBV20-1 and TRBJ2-4; a weak D match, TRBD1 (6 bases). In germline, CDR1 is DFQATT, CDR2 SNEGSKA (reference sequence). CDR3 length: 15 residues. V lost 2 bases, J lost 0 bases, and 11 bases lay in between. DNA for the CDR3: TGCAGTGCTAGACACAGGGAAAAAGCCAAAAACATTCAGTACTTC. This gives the protein CSARHREKAKNIQYF.

The gene calls are TRBV28 and TRBJ2-7; TRBD1 aligns across 8 bases. V trimming: 3 bases; J trimming: 0 bases; junction bases outside the gene matches: 4. This CDR3 region has 15 residues. Germline CDR1 and CDR2: MDHEN and SYDVKM. The CDR3 DNA reads TGTGCCAGCAGTTTCCGGACAGGGCACTCCTACGAGCAGTACTTC. Protein sequence: CASSFRTGHSYEQYF.